This T cell receptor beta chain stems from a study of T-cell memory formation after mild COVID-19 (dated by TCRdb to 2020 to 2023). For the wider study: TCR sequence clusters from the two donors were largely donor specific. The cohort comprised two young, previously healthy adult volunteers, one female and one male. Longitudinal TCRalpha and TCRbeta repertoire sequencing tracked T-cell clones expanding and contracting after mild COVID-19 in two donors. On the study overall, not on this receptor specifically: Some responding clones were found in pre-infection memory, which suggests that pre-existing cross-reactive memory T cells took part in the SARS-CoV-2 response. Clones that contracted from day 15 to 85 showed balanced CD4/CD8 phenotypes, whereas a second wave of clones that expanded from day 15 to 37 leaned towards CD4+. Contracting CD4+ clones were located mainly in the CM and EM memory subsets, whereas CD8+ clones were found to be enriched in EMRA. Only two mild cases were covered by the study, and larger cohorts that include severe cases with pre-infection samples were considered necessary. Whether the second-wave clones peaking on day 37 were SARS-CoV-2 specific was not confirmed.

Regarding this clonotype: The antigen it recognizes is unknown. The input lacks base qualities; no much larger clone sits a single base away.

The reads were generated on an Illumina NovaSeq 6000. cDNA libraries for TCRalpha and TCRbeta were prepared by 5'RACE using constant-segment primers, with sample barcodes and unique molecular identifiers added. RNA was extracted from every sample with Trizol reagent. Library amplification was performed in two PCR steps, and a second sample barcode and Illumina TruSeq adapters were introduced in the second step. Sequencing of the libraries was done on an Illumina NovaSeq, producing 2 x 150 bp paired-end reads. On the study's bioinformatics: With migec v1.2.7, reads were demultiplexed and then collapsed into UMI-guided consensus sequences. Using mixcr v2.1.11, UMI consensuses were aligned to TRA and TRB V and J templates and then assembled into clonotypes. A clonotype was counted as expanded or contracted only if both edgeR and NoisET called the change significant, with noise models trained on biological replicates. For edgeR calls, the cutoffs were a false discovery rate-adjusted p below 0.01 and a log2 fold-change threshold of 1. As an exploratory analysis of dynamics, PCA with hierarchical clustering was applied to max-normalized trajectories of the 1000 most abundant clonotypes. The CD4 or CD8 phenotype of responding clones was assigned using the separately sequenced CD4+ and CD8+ repertoires. TCRdb cleaned the public reads at Q25 with fastp, built clones with MiXCR and kept in-frame beta chains. Every entry covers one CDR3 protein and lists the most common genes and DNA from its rows. TCRdb's processing, not the study's, gives the V and J calls here. The sample has hundreds of thousands of distinct CDR3 sequences on record, roughly a fifth of them singletons. In total, the top ten clones hold approximately 8% of the sample.

Ficoll-Paque density gradient centrifugation was the method used to isolate PBMCs. Based on the germline V gene, the CDR1 and CDR2 sequences are SGHRS and YFSETQ. The CDR3, cysteine through phenylalanine, is 14 amino acids long. Only the CDR3 part of the read is kept: 42 bases, read in frame from the first base. Between the V and J ends, shortened by 3 bases and 4 bases respectively, the junction contains 11 bases. Sequencing used PBMCs or a T cell subset sorted from them (not recorded which). The chain joins TRBV5-1 to TRBJ1-5; the D gene identity is not certain. The clonotype originates from an adult woman who had mild COVID-19 (a few samples of this study predate the infection). The sample titles of this study are shuffled in the database, so cell type and time point are left out; the donor was told from shared clones. The CDR3 protein is CASSSAPENQPQHF. The nucleotide sequence is given as TGCGCCAGCAGCTCAGCCCCAGAGAATCAGCCCCAGCATTTT.